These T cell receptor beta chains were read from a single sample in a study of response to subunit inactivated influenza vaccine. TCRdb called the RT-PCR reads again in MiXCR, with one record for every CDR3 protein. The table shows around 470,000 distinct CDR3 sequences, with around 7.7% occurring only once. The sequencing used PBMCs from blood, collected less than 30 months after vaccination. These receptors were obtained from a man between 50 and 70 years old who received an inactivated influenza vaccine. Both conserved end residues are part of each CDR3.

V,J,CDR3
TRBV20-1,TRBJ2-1,CSADILGEQFF
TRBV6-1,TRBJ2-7,CASSPGTGDFEQYF
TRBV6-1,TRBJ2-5,CASSESPETQYF
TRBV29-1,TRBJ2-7,CSVETGYNEQYF
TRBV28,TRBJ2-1,CASSLMSKLTYNEQFF
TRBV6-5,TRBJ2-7,CASSYLATYEQYF
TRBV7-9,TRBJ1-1,CASTTRGGHSNTEAFF
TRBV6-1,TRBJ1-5,CASTETLSQPQHF
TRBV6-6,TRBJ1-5,CASSLLWGQPQHF
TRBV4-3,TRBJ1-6,CASSLVPDSGSPLHF
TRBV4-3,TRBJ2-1,CASSRIGNEQFF
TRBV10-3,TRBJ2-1,CAISEQGGGEQFF
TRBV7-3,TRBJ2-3,CASSFSGRAGTDTQYF
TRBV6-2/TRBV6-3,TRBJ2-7,CASTPWSSSYEQYF
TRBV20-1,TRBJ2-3,CSTSTPAKADTQYF
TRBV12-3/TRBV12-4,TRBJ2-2,CASRDTGELFF
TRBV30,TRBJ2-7,CAWSISGQGFGEQYF
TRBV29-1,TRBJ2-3,CSDPSWGVLVGDTDTQYF
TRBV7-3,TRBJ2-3,CASSRQGQRTDTQYF
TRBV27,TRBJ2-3,CASSLMLLPTDTQYF
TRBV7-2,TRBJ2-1,CASSLVGTTQNREQFF
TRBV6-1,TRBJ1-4,CASRDSYEKLFF
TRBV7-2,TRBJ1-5,CASSLGVRAGQPQHF
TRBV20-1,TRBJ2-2,CSARVRGRGSMSGELFF
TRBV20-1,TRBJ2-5,CSAGIPAGIQETQYF
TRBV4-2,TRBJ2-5,CASSQGSGRLQETQYF
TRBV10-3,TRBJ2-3,CAISDGTISTDTQYF
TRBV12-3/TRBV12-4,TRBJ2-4,CASSTGLGAKNIQYF
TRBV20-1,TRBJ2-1,CSAWENNNEQFF
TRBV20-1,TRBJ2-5,CSARIWAETQYF
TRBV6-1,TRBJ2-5,CASSHDRGAPETQYF
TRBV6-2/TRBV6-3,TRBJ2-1,CASSSLKRSSYNEQFF
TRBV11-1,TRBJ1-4,CASSYQLAGHFATNEKLFF
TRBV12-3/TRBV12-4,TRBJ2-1,CASSLANGHEQFF
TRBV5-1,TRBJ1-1,CASSLGPPGGTEAFF
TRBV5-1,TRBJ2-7,CASSLWGRNAYEQYF
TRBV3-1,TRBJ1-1,CASSQEMVSGNEAFF
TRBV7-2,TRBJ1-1,CASSLGVRGTEAFF
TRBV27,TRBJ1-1,CASSSSALNTEAFF